This is a list of T cell receptor beta chains from one sample in a study of T cells after yellow fever vaccination. A single record per CDR3 protein comes from TCRdb applying MiXCR to the 5' RACE reads. Here the sample spans some 160,000 distinct CDR3 sequences, 9.3% being singletons. The sample in question was CD8+ T cells sorted from PBMCs, obtained 45 days after the yellow fever booster vaccination. These receptors were collected from a man aged 18-30 years who received the YFV17D yellow fever vaccine. Each CDR3 is given with its conserved first and last residue. D genes are given only for firm matches. Where a row states a size, it is once, few, many or the class of an expanded clone; other rows omit it.

D gene	clone size	V gene	J gene	CDR3 protein	CDR3 DNA
.	.	TRBV25-1	TRBJ1-3	CASISGNTIYF	TGTGCCAGCATCTCTGGAAACACCATATATTTT
.	.	TRBV2	TRBJ1-1	CARGEGTDAFF	TGTGCCAGAGGGGAGGGCACTGATGCTTTCTTT
.	.	TRBV4-3	TRBJ2-3	CASSQDRGASADTQYF	TGCGCCAGCAGCCAAGACCGGGGGGCATCGGCAGATACGCAGTATTTT
TRBD1	.	TRBV7-9	TRBJ2-2	CASSQLAGGTGELFF	TGTGCCAGCAGCCAATTGGCAGGGGGCACCGGGGAGCTGTTTTTT
.	few	TRBV15	TRBJ1-1	CATSFSGDNTEAFF	TGTGCCACCAGCTTCTCGGGAGACAACACTGAAGCTTTCTTT
.	few	TRBV27	TRBJ2-5	CASSPTGLPGETQYF	TGTGCCAGCAGTCCAACCGGCCTCCCTGGAGAGACCCAGTACTTC
.	few	TRBV23-1	TRBJ1-6	CASSQFWQGCSPLHF	TGCGCCAGCAGTCAATTCTGGCAGGGGTGCTCACCCCTCCACTTT
.	.	TRBV7-3	TRBJ2-1	CASSLLLASNEQFF	TGTGCCAGCAGCTTATTACTAGCCTCCAATGAGCAGTTCTTC
.	few	TRBV12-3/TRBV12-4	TRBJ1-1	CASRNQGRHTEAFF	TGTGCCAGCAGGAACCAGGGAAGACACACTGAAGCTTTCTTT
.	few	TRBV7-6	TRBJ2-7	CASSLSDLSYEQYF	TGTGCCAGCAGCTTATCTGACCTCTCCTACGAGCAGTACTTC
.	few	TRBV6-5	TRBJ2-5	CASSYEKEPETQYF	TGTGCCAGCAGTTACGAGAAAGAGCCCGAGACCCAGTACTTC
TRBD2	.	TRBV3-1	TRBJ2-2	CASSPYPGLAYTGELFF	TGTGCCAGCAGCCCCTATCCGGGACTAGCCTACACCGGGGAGCTGTTTTTT
.	few	TRBV29-1	TRBJ1-2	CSAGTEANYGYTF	TGCAGCGCAGGGACGGAAGCTAACTATGGCTACACCTTC
.	many	TRBV4-3	TRBJ2-5	CASSQAGWGETQYF	TGCGCCAGCAGCCAAGCCGGTTGGGGGGAGACCCAGTACTTC
TRBD2	.	TRBV13	TRBJ2-1	CASSLGHPRLAGRNEQFF	TGTGCCAGCAGCTTAGGCCACCCGCGACTAGCGGGCAGGAATGAGCAGTTCTTC
TRBD2	few	TRBV6-5	TRBJ2-1	CASSWTSGGASEQFF	TGTGCCAGCAGTTGGACTAGCGGGGGGGCGAGTGAGCAGTTCTTC
TRBD1	.	TRBV7-9	TRBJ1-2	CASSSGRDRGIGYTF	TGTGCCAGCAGCTCGGGGCGGGACAGGGGGATCGGCTACACCTTC
.	few	TRBV7-6	TRBJ2-3	CASSRQGGMDTQYF	TGTGCCAGCAGCCGCCAGGGGGGCATGGATACGCAGTATTTT
.	.	TRBV13	TRBJ2-1	CASSFTHEQFF	TGTGCCAGCAGCTTCACCCATGAGCAGTTCTTC
.	.	TRBV7-8	TRBJ2-2	CASSLGQSYTGELFF	TGTGCCAGCAGCTTAGGGCAGAGTTACACCGGGGAGCTGTTTTTT
TRBD2	once	TRBV20-1	TRBJ2-5	CSARTLAGEGYQETQYF	TGCAGTGCTAGGACCCTAGCGGGGGAGGGGTACCAAGAGACCCAGTACTTC
.	many	TRBV27	TRBJ1-6	CASGGGSYNSPLHF	TGTGCCAGCGGAGGGGGCTCCTATAATTCACCCCTCCACTTT
TRBD1	few	TRBV6-6	TRBJ2-2	CASRRTGTGSTGELFF	TGTGCCAGCAGGCGTACCGGGACAGGAAGCACCGGGGAGCTGTTTTTT
.	few	TRBV6-5	TRBJ2-1	CASSQANYYYNEQFF	TGTGCCAGCAGTCAAGCTAACTATTACTACAATGAGCAGTTCTTC
.	few	TRBV7-2	TRBJ2-1	CASSLTRAGEQFF	TGTGCCAGCAGCTTGACTAGAGCGGGTGAGCAGTTCTTC
.	few	TRBV29-1	TRBJ1-2	CSVELQGPGYTF	TGCAGCGTTGAACTACAGGGCCCTGGCTACACCTTC
.	few	TRBV5-1	TRBJ2-2	CASSFSPGNTGELFF	TGCGCCAGCAGCTTCAGTCCCGGTAACACCGGGGAGCTGTTTTTT
.	few	TRBV4-3	TRBJ2-5	CASSQEYPGVEETQYF	TGCGCCAGCAGCCAAGAATATCCAGGGGTGGAAGAGACCCAGTACTTC
TRBD2	.	TRBV13	TRBJ2-7	CASSPRLADYEQYF	TGTGCCAGCAGCCCCAGACTAGCGGACTACGAGCAGTACTTC
.	once	TRBV7-8	TRBJ1-2	CASSLGEGGYYGYTF	TGTGCCAGCAGCTTAGGGGAGGGGGGCTACTATGGCTACACCTTC
.	few	TRBV10-3	TRBJ2-5	CASEGGDSETQYF	TGTGCCTCTGAGGGGGGGGATTCGGAGACCCAGTACTTC
.	many	TRBV4-1	TRBJ2-7	CASSPQGQLREQYF	TGCGCCAGCAGCCCCCAAGGTCAGCTTCGCGAGCAGTACTTC
.	few	TRBV7-6	TRBJ2-1	CASSSPDLANEQFF	TGTGCCAGCAGCTCCCCGGACCTCGCCAATGAGCAGTTCTTC
.	few	TRBV23-1	TRBJ1-1	CASSPPEAFF	TGCGCCAGCAGTCCACCTGAAGCTTTCTTT
TRBD2	many	TRBV4-3	TRBJ2-3	CASSLRLAGTTDTQYF	TGCGCCAGCAGCCTACGACTAGCGGGAACCACAGATACGCAGTATTTT
TRBD2	few	TRBV20-1	TRBJ2-5	CSATGTSGGPNQETQYF	TGCAGTGCTACCGGGACTAGCGGGGGGCCCAACCAAGAGACCCAGTACTTC
TRBD1	.	TRBV15	TRBJ2-5	CATSTTLTGAYWETQYF	TGTGCCACCAGCACTACTTTGACAGGGGCATATTGGGAGACCCAGTACTTC
TRBD1	.	TRBV5-1	TRBJ2-2	CASSFGQADTGELFF	TGCGCCAGCAGCTTTGGACAGGCGGACACCGGGGAGCTGTTTTTT
TRBD2	few	TRBV7-8	TRBJ2-1	CASRRPGTMSGEQFF	TGTGCCAGCAGACGCCCCGGGACTATGAGTGGTGAGCAGTTCTTC
TRBD2	few	TRBV7-8	TRBJ2-1	CASSLVAGGITGDEQFF	TGTGCCAGCAGCTTAGTAGCGGGGGGGATTACCGGCGATGAGCAGTTCTTC
.	once	TRBV4-1	TRBJ1-6	CASSHWGSYNSPLHF	TGCGCCAGCAGCCATTGGGGGTCCTATAATTCACCCCTCCACTTT
.	many	TRBV3-2	TRBJ2-4	CASSPFPGQSAKNIQYF	TGTGCCAGCAGCCCTTTCCCGGGCCAATCAGCCAAAAACATTCAGTACTTC
.	.	TRBV6-2/TRBV6-3	TRBJ2-4	CASSYRQLAKNIQYF	TGTGCCAGCAGTTACCGACAGCTAGCCAAAAACATTCAGTACTTC
.	few	TRBV4-3	TRBJ2-5	CASSQDRRTGPPETQYF	TGCGCCAGCAGCCAAGATCGCCGCACAGGGCCCCCGGAGACCCAGTACTTC